Presented here are 3 T cell receptor beta chains from one specimen sequenced in a study of blood T cell repertoires in COVID-19. Produced via immunoSEQ multiplex PCR; TCRdb's table is partial and in-frame only. The sample lists about 170,000 clones, approximately 87% occurring once. Sequencing was done on a sample of peripheral blood. The receptors shown here come from a woman in her sixties or seventies with COVID-19, enrolled during active disease.

The gene calls are TRBV5-4 and TRBJ1-2; 8 bases are a match to TRBD1. Germline V gene data show CDR1 as SGHNT and CDR2 as YYREEE (reference sequence). The CDR3 runs 18 residues. V dropped 4 bases and J dropped 4; count of bases not matched to a gene: 18. In nucleotides, the CDR3 is TGTGCCAGCAGCATTGTACAGGGGGGTTATTTTGTTCCCTATGGCTACACCTTC. Residues: CASSIVQGGYFVPYGYTF.

V and J are TRBV19 and TRBJ2-6; possibly TRBD2 for D (6 bases). CDR3 length: 15 residues. V gave up 3 bases and J gave up 3 bases, with 9 bases separating them. Per the germline V gene, CDR1 is LNHDA and CDR2 is SQIVND (reference sequence). The CDR3 DNA follows: TGTGCCAGTAGTATCTGGAGGGATGGGGCCAACGTCCTGACTTTC. It codes for CASSIWRDGANVLTF.

The chain has TRBV10-3 and TRBJ2-7; 8 nucleotides agree with TRBD1. Germline V gene lookup returns CDR1 ENHRY and CDR2 SYGVKD. The CDR3 length is 13 residues. The V and J ends lost 9 bases and 3 bases, in that order; junction bases with no gene match: 7. The CDR3 DNA reads as TGTGCCATTACGGGACAGGCCGACTACGAGCAGTACTTC. Translated, it gives CAITGQADYEQYF.